This T cell receptor (beta chain) was documented in a study of cytomegalovirus exposure and HLA in healthy donors. Unmatched junction bases numbered 8, after V lost 7 bases and J lost 2 bases. The CDR3 consists of 15 residues. The germline V gene has CDR1 MDHEN and CDR2 SYDVKM. PCR used 60 Vbeta primers and 13 Jbeta primers. TCRdb's table, derived via immunoSEQ multiplex PCR, lists solely in-frame clones and lacks some. This sample has about 130,000 clones, with approximately 80% found just once. The TCR comes from a man in his late teens or twenties in good health and CMV-seronegative. The chain combines TRBV28 with TRBJ2-1, with TRBD2 matching 7 bases. Sequencing input: PBMCs. The CDR3, as DNA: TGTGCCAGCAACGACGGGGGGACGACCTACAATGAGCAGTTCTTC. It specifies CASNDGGTTYNEQFF.